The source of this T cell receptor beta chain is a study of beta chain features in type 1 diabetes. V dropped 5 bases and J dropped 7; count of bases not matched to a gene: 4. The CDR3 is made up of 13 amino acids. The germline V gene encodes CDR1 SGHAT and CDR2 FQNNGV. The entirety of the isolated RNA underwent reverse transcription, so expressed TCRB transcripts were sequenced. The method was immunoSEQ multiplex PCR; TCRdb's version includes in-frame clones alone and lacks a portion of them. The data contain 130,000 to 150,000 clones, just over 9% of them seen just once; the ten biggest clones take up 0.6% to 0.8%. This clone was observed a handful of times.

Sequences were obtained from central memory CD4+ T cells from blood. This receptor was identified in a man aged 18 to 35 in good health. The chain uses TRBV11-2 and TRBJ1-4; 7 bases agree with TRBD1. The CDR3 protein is CASSPDRAEKLFF. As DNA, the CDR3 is TGTGCCAGCAGCCCAGACAGGGCTGAAAAACTGTTTTTT.